Detailed here is one TCR beta chain. A read error is possible here, since a much larger clone lies one base away. The CDR3 runs to 14 residues. Trimming cost V 6 bases and J 3 bases, with 14 bases left between them. The data were taken from a study of blood T cells in healthy people across ages. Then a second PCR, running roughly 7 to 11 cycles, was carried out with a sample-barcoded 5' primer and a J-beta primer mix. The authors tagged each cDNA molecule using a template-switch adaptor with 12 random nucleotides. TCRdb re-analysed the 5' RACE reads in MiXCR, keeping a single row per CDR3 protein. The sample has 1.5 million to 2 million distinct CDR3 sequences, 28% seen once.

Specimen: blood. This TCR derives from a woman in her thirties in good health. The chain links TRBV12-3 or TRBV12-4 to TRBJ2-5, with a possible D match to TRBD2 (6 bases). DNA for the CDR3: TGTGCCAGCAGGTGGGCGGGGAACAAAGAGACCCAGTACTTC. Residues: CASRWAGNKETQYF.